The 28 T cell receptor beta chains in this list originate from one sample, sequenced in a study of T cells in Graves' hyperthyroidism and ophthalmopathy. RNA transcripts were the template for amplifying TCR beta CDR3 regions. TCR CDR3 underwent first-round RT-PCR with the HTBI primer set. From the multiplex PCR reads, TCRdb called clonotypes with MiXCR, one entry per CDR3 protein. Of about 700,000 distinct CDR3 sequences listed, roughly 15% are singletons. What was sequenced was blood. These TCRs come from a woman aged 18-35 years with Graves' hyperthyroidism.

This clonotype came up many times. The chain is built from TRBV20-1 and TRBJ2-5, with 7 bases lining up with TRBD1. With V trimmed by 2 bases and J by 5 bases, 5 bases remained unmatched. The CDR3 has 13 residues. The V gene's germline CDR1 is DFQATT and CDR2 SNEGSKA (reference sequence). The CDR3 spells CSARRDRDETQYF. CDR3 sequence (DNA): TGCAGTGCTAGACGTGACAGGGACGAGACCCAGTACTTC.

This clonotype was counted a few times. The chain employs TRBV5-1 and TRBJ2-1, with 7 positions matching TRBD2. Germline CDR1 reads SGHRS; CDR2 reads YFSETQ. The ends lost 0 bases at V and 9 bases at J; junction bases unmatched: 9. This CDR3 has 15 residues. DNA for the CDR3: TGCGCCAGCAGCTTGGGACTAGCTCACCTCGCTGAGCAGTTCTTC. It is translated as CASSLGLAHLAEQFF.

The chain employs TRBV7-9 and TRBJ1-2, with TRBD1 identical over 7 bases. The CDR3 loop spans 16 amino acids. V lost 5 bases and J lost 0; bases outside the gene matches: 9. CDR1 is SEHNR, CDR2 FQNEAQ, per germline (reference sequence). Written as DNA, the CDR3 is TGTGCCAGCAGCCCAGCCGGGACAGCGGCTAACTATGGCTACACCTTC. Its protein product is CASSPAGTAANYGYTF.

This clonotype was counted between two and nine times. This chain links TRBV28 with TRBJ2-3, with TRBD2 matching 10 bases. V shed 4 bases and J 3 bases; nucleotides not matched to a gene: 4. Germline V CDR1 and CDR2: MDHEN, SYDVKM. The CDR3 runs to 15 residues. This CDR3 is CASSSTSGKTDTQYF. The CDR3 DNA reads TGTGCCAGCAGTTCCACTAGCGGGAAAACAGATACGCAGTATTTT.

This clonotype was picked up many times. The CDR3 bases are TGTGCCAGTAGTATAGACCTAGCGAGTGAGCAGTTCTTC. It encodes CASSIDLASEQFF. V usage is TRBV19 and J usage is TRBJ2-1; possibly TRBD2 for D (6 bases). The CDR3 contains 13 residues. V gave up 0 bases and J gave up 9 bases, with 9 bases separating them. Germline CDR1 and CDR2: LNHDA and SQIVND (reference sequence).

The sample holds many counts of this clonotype. The V call is TRBV7-9, the J call TRBJ2-3; D is uncertain. CDR3 size: 15 residues. Per the germline V gene, CDR1 is SEHNR and CDR2 is FQNEAQ (reference sequence). Trimming shortened V by 1 base and J by 3 bases, and 11 bases separated the two germline ends. The CDR3 is CASSLEAYGTDTQYF. In DNA, the CDR3 is TGTGCCAGCAGCTTAGAAGCTTATGGAACAGATACGCAGTATTTT.

This chain links TRBV20-1 with TRBJ2-5; tentatively, D is TRBD1 (5 bases). CDR1 DFQATT and CDR2 SNEGSKA come from the germline V gene (reference sequence). This CDR3 has 15 residues. With 6 bases removed from V and 1 base from J, the gap between germline ends came to 18 bases. The CDR3 loop is CSASDRNLPQETQYF. Written as DNA, the CDR3 is TGCAGTGCCAGCGACAGAAACCTCCCCCAAGAGACCCAGTACTTC.

This clonotype was observed at least ten times. The J gene is TRBJ2-3, the V gene TRBV11-2; TRBD2 agrees at 13 bases. V lost 6 bases and J lost 1; bases outside the gene matches: 7. The CDR3 runs to 17 residues. Germline CDR1 is SGHAT and CDR2 is FQNNGV. The CDR3 here is CASRWTSGSYGTDTQYF. Written as DNA, the CDR3 is TGTGCCAGCAGATGGACTAGCGGGAGTTATGGCACAGATACGCAGTATTTT.

This clonotype has a count of ten or more. This chain links TRBV20-1 with TRBJ1-1, with D possibly being TRBD1 (5 bases). V lost 3 bases to trimming and J lost 4 bases, with 12 bases between them. Germline values: CDR1 DFQATT, CDR2 SNEGSKA (reference sequence). This CDR3 comprises 13 residues. In DNA, the CDR3 is TGCAGTGCTAGGGCTCGTGGGGGCACTGAAGCTTTCTTT. This sequence encodes CSARARGGTEAFF.

This clonotype was recorded a few times. The chain employs TRBV14 and TRBJ1-3; D not resolved. V was shortened by 0 bases and J by 2 bases, with 11 bases between the two germline ends. Germline V CDR1 and CDR2: SGHDN, FVKESK. The CDR3 extends over 16 amino acids. This CDR3 is CASSQDLWYAGNTIYF. The CDR3 nucleotides are TGTGCCAGCAGCCAAGATCTCTGGTATGCTGGAAACACCATATATTTT.

This clonotype was picked up many times. The genes are TRBV7-8 and TRBJ1-5; D is uncertain. The CDR3 covers 14 residues. In germline, CDR1 is SGHVS, CDR2 FQNEAQ. V was trimmed by 0 bases and J by 4 bases, leaving 7 bases between them. The CDR3 DNA reads as TGTGCCAGCAGCTTAGCGGCGGGTAATCAGCCCCAGCATTTT. Translated: CASSLAAGNQPQHF.

This clonotype was recorded at least ten times. The chain joins TRBV5-1 to TRBJ2-5; 7 bases match TRBD1. The CDR3 spans 16 residues. CDR1 and CDR2 from the germline V gene are SGHRS and YFSETQ. The junction had 8 bases not matched to a gene; V was cut back by 1 base and J by 2 bases. The CDR3: CASSLFTGQTQETQYF. In DNA form, the CDR3 reads TGCGCCAGCAGCTTGTTCACGGGACAGACACAAGAGACCCAGTACTTC.

This clonotype has a single count. The chain carries TRBV27 and TRBJ1-5; 8 nucleotides align to TRBD1. In germline, CDR1 is MNHEY, CDR2 SMNVEV (reference sequence). The junction had 14 bases not matched to a gene; V was cut back by 8 bases and J by 5 bases. The CDR3 is 16 amino acids. In DNA form, the CDR3 reads TGTGCCAGCGGACTGACACCGGGACAGGAGGATCAGCCCCAGCATTTT. It specifies CASGLTPGQEDQPQHF.

This clonotype has a handful of counts. The chain has TRBV6-6 and TRBJ1-1; D not certain. Germline CDR1 MNHNY, CDR2 SVGAGI (reference sequence). The CDR3 runs 14 residues. Trimming stripped 0 bases from V and 4 bases from J, with 9 bases between. The DNA for the CDR3 is TGTGCCAGCAGTTACTCGGACGGAAGCACTGAAGCTTTCTTT. This encodes CASSYSDGSTEAFF.

The chain links TRBV7-9 to TRBJ1-4; TRBD1 is a possible D gene (5 bases). This CDR3 has 15 amino acids. CDR1 and CDR2 from the germline V gene are SEHNR and FQNEAQ (reference sequence). Trimming left V 5 bases short and J 7 bases short, with 17 bases between. The DNA for the CDR3 is TGTGCCAGCAGCCTCTTCGTGGTGGGGGGTGAAAAACTGTTTTTT. Translating gives CASSLFVVGGEKLFF. The complete variable domain, with remaining parts taken from reference TRBV7-9 and TRBJ1-4, reads DTGVSQNPRHKITKRGQNVTFRCDPISEHNRLYWYRQTLGQGPEFLTYFQNEAQLEKSRLLSDRFSAERPKGSFSTLEIQRTEQGDSAMYLCASSLFVVGGEKLFFGSGTQLSVL.

As concerns this clonotype: A read error may be the cause here, since a much bigger clone is one base away. The CDR3 spells CRAIWRQGVNSPLHF. The CDR3 coding sequence is TGCCGTGCTATCTGGAGACAGGGGGTTAATTCACCCCTCCACTTT. J is TRBJ1-6 and V is TRBV20-1, with TRBD1 matching over 9 bases. From germline, CDR1 is DFQATT and CDR2 SNEGSKA (reference sequence). The CDR3 is 15 amino acids.

This clonotype showed up just a few times. This chain connects TRBV13 to TRBJ1-4, with TRBD1 as a possible D gene (6 bases). Per germline, CDR1 PRHDT and CDR2 FYEKMQ (reference sequence). V was shortened by 5 bases and J by 4 bases, with 17 bases between the two germline ends. The CDR3 is 16 residues long. The CDR3 sequence is CASSLRTDVDNEKLFF. The DNA for the CDR3 is TGTGCCAGCAGCCTGCGGACAGATGTGGATAATGAAAAACTGTTTTTT.

This clonotype showed up many times. The chain combines TRBV27 with TRBJ2-7; D call uncertain. CDR1 is MNHEY and CDR2 is SMNVEV in the germline V gene (reference sequence). The length of the CDR3 is 14 residues. The V end lost 4 bases, the J end lost 2 bases, and 12 bases lay between the germline ends. The CDR3 here is CASSYLKDTYEQYF. DNA for the CDR3: TGTGCCAGCAGTTATCTAAAGGATACCTACGAGCAGTACTTC.

CDR3 nucleotides: TGTGCCAGTCTCCGGACTAGCGGCACAGATACGCAGTATTTT. Amino acid sequence: CASLRTSGTDTQYF. The chain employs TRBV7-2 and TRBJ2-3, with 9 bases that match TRBD2. The CDR3 has 14 residues. Germline V gene data show CDR1 as SGHTA and CDR2 as FQGNSA. The V and J ends lost 9 bases and 1 base, in that order; junction bases with no gene match: 5.

The chain joins TRBV27 to TRBJ2-6; no firm D call. This CDR3 has 16 residues. Germline V gives CDR1 MNHEY, CDR2 SMNVEV (reference sequence). Trimming cost V 1 base and J 0 bases, with 7 bases left between them. The CDR3 DNA follows: TGTGCCAGCAGTTTATTCGCCAGCTCTGGGGCCAACGTCCTGACTTTC. This translates into CASSLFASSGANVLTF.

The chain couples TRBV6-2 or TRBV6-3 to TRBJ1-5; D may be TRBD1 (6 bases). The V end lost 8 bases, the J end lost 0 bases, and 20 bases lay between the germline ends. Per the germline V gene, CDR1 is MNHEY and CDR2 is SVGEGT. The CDR3 is made up of 17 amino acids. The CDR3 nucleotides are TGTGCCAGCCGGGGGCAGCCTGGGGATTATAGCAATCAGCCCCAGCATTTT. The encoded protein is CASRGQPGDYSNQPQHF.

For the CDR3, the DNA is TGTGCCACCTCTCGAGGGGAATCTGGAAACACCATATATTTT. Translating gives CATSRGESGNTIYF. The gene calls are TRBV15 and TRBJ1-3; tentative D call: TRBD1 (5 bases). CDR3 length equals 14 residues. CDR1 LNHNV and CDR2 YYDKDF come from the germline V gene (reference sequence). Trimming removed 8 bases at V and 1 base at J, with 12 bases between.

This clonotype appeared a few times. The genes are TRBV6-1 and TRBJ1-1; D perhaps matches TRBD1 (5 bases). There are 14 residues in the CDR3. The V gene lost 5 bases and the J gene lost 4 bases, with 14 bases spanning the gap. Germline CDR1 and CDR2: MNHNS and SASEGT. As DNA, the CDR3 is TGTGCCAGCAGTACGGAAGGGGCGCGCACTGAAGCTTTCTTT. Translated, it gives CASSTEGARTEAFF.

This clonotype was counted many times. The genes are TRBV20-1 and TRBJ2-3, with 11 positions matching TRBD2. Germline CDR1 is DFQATT and CDR2 is SNEGSKA (reference sequence). The CDR3 is made up of 17 amino acids. V lost 4 bases and J lost 0; bases outside the gene matches: 9. CDR3 nucleotides: TGCAGTGCTACCCTAGCGGGAGGATCGCTTAGCACAGATACGCAGTATTTT. It yields the protein CSATLAGGSLSTDTQYF.

This clonotype came up many times. This chain joins TRBV11-2 and TRBJ2-1; perhaps TRBD2 as D (6 bases). Germline assignment: CDR1 SGHAT and CDR2 FQNNGV. The V gene lost 4 bases and the J gene lost 2 bases, with 18 bases spanning the gap. The CDR3 has 17 residues. The CDR3 DNA follows: TGTGCCAGCAGCTCCATTCGCGGGCGGGAACCCTACAATGAGCAGTTCTTC. The encoded protein is CASSSIRGREPYNEQFF. Drawing the rest from reference TRBV11-2 and TRBJ2-1, the complete variable domain is EAGVAQSPRYKIIEKRQSVAFWCNPISGHATLYWYQQILGQGPKLLIQFQNNGVVDDSQLPKDRFSAERLKGVDSTLKIQPAKLEDSAVYLCASSSIRGREPYNEQFFGPGTRLTVL.

Many counts were recorded for this clonotype. This chain connects TRBV2 to TRBJ2-5; 7 bases line up with TRBD1. Germline V gene data show CDR1 as SNHLY and CDR2 as FYNNEI. Trimming took 0 bases from V and 7 from J; bases not matched to a gene: 8. CDR3 size: 15 residues. CDR3 in amino acids: CASSEAGTAQGTQYF. The CDR3 bases are TGTGCCAGCAGTGAAGCGGGGACAGCCCAGGGGACCCAGTACTTC.

This clonotype was found many times. The gene calls are TRBV27 and TRBJ2-1; TRBD1 is a possible D gene (5 bases). V lost 5 bases to trimming and J lost 6 bases, with 8 bases between them. Germline CDR1 reads MNHEY; CDR2 reads SMNVEV (reference sequence). The CDR3 contains 12 residues. The CDR3, as DNA: TGTGCCAGCAGTCCCAGGGTCAATGAGCAGTTCTTC. Its protein is CASSPRVNEQFF.

The CDR3 bases are TGCGCCAGCAGCCCGATAGGGGGGCTCCCCGAGCAGTACTTC. Encoded protein: CASSPIGGLPEQYF. J is TRBJ2-7 and V is TRBV4-1; D is possibly TRBD1 or TRBD2 (6 bases each). Trimming took 4 bases from V and 6 from J, leaving 16 bases between them. This CDR3 spans 14 amino acids. Per the germline V gene, CDR1 is MGHRA and CDR2 is YSYEKL.